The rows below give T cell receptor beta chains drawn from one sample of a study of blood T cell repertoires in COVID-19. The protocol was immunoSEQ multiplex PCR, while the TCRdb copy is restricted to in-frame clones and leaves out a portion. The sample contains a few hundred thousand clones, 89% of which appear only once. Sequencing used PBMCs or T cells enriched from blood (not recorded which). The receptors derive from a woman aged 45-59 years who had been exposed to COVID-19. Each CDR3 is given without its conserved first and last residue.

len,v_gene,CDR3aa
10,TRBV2,ASSQVPYEQY
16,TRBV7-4,ASSHTPGEFVYNYGYT
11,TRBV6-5,ASNPTGGIGYT
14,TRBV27,ASSLGLAGAPDTQY
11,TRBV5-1,ASSPGGATEAF
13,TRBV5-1,ASSFPDTSTDTQY
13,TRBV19,ASSRQGVLTGELF
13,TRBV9,ASSIQQGRGDTQY
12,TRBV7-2,ASSSTGNTDTQY
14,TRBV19,ASSISQGVKWSPLH
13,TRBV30,AWSVGDMSAGELF
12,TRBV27,ASSDRGPTGELF
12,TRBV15,ATGGGYGAYEQY
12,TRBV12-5,ASGPPAGAEKLF
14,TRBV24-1,ATSEDRGTGNQPQH
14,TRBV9,ASSPKGGGPTDTQY
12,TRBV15,ATSRPRGADTQY
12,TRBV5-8,ASSFRGLTDTQY
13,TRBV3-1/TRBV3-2,ASSPPDSARYEQY
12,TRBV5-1,ASSPPGGGAEAF
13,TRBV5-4,ASSLDGDLNTEAF
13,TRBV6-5,ASSYERGFQDTQY
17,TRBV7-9,ASSDHRTGGLSGANVLT
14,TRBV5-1,ASSRGQENINTEAF
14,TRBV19,ASSQWPNRVRDGYT
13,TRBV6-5,ASSFSGVPTGELF
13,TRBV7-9,ASRKHLDRPYGYT
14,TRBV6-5,ASSLGLAGGTYEQY
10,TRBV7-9,ASSFGQDEQY
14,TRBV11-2,ASSLELGGSGTEAF
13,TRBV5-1,ASRLAGGSYNEQF